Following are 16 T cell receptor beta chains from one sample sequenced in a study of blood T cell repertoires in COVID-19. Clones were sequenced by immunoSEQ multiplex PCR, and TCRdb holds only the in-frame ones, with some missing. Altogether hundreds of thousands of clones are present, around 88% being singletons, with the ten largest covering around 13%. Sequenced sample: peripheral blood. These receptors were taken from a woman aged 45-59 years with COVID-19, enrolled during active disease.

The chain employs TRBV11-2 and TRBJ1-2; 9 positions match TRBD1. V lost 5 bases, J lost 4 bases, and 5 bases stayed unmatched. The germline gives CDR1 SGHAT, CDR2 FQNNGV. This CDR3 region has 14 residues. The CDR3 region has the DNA TGTGCCAGCAGCCGGGACAGGGATCTCTATGGCTACACCTTC. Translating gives CASSRDRDLYGYTF.

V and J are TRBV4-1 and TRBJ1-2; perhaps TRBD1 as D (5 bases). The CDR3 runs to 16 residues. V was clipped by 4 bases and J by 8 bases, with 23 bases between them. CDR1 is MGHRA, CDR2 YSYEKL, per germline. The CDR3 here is CASSPPDAGPLGGYTF. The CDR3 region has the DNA TGCGCCAGCAGCCCCCCGGACGCAGGGCCCCTAGGGGGCTACACCTTC.

CDR3 region: CASSYSSSGGTGELFF. In nucleotides, the CDR3 is TGTGCCAGCAGTTACTCGTCGAGCGGGGGAACCGGGGAGCTGTTTTTT. The chain links TRBV6-6 to TRBJ2-2; 8 nucleotides match TRBD2. Per the germline V gene, CDR1 is MNHNY and CDR2 is SVGAGI (reference sequence). V was pared by 0 bases and J by 5 bases, with 5 bases of the junction left unmatched. The CDR3 runs 16 residues.

The CDR3 DNA sequence: TGTGCCAGCAGCTTAGATGGACAGCATCACCAGCCCCAGCATTTT. Translated, it gives CASSLDGQHHQPQHF. V and J are TRBV11-2 and TRBJ1-5; D might be TRBD1 (6 bases). The V end lost 0 bases, the J end lost 7 bases, and 13 bases lay between the germline ends. This CDR3 region has 15 residues. Germline CDR1 reads SGHAT; CDR2 reads FQNNGV.

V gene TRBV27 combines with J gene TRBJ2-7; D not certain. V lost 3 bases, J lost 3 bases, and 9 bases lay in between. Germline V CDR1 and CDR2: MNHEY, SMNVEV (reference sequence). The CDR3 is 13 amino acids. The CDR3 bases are TGTGCCAGCAGTTTGCGACTGGGCTACGAGCAGTACTTC. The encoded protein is CASSLRLGYEQYF.

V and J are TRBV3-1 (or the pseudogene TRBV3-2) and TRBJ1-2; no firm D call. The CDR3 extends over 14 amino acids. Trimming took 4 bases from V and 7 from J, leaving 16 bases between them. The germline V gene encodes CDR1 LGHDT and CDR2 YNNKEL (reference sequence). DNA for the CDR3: TGTGCCAGCAGCCCCGCGTCTTCGGGTCCTGGCTACACCTTC. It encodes CASSPASSGPGYTF.

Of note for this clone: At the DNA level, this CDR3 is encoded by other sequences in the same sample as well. Written as DNA, the CDR3 is TGTGCCAGCAGTTTATCAGGGGGGAACACTGAAGCTTTCTTT. It is translated as CASSLSGGNTEAFF. This chain links TRBV27 with TRBJ1-1; the D gene is possibly TRBD1 (6 bases). Germline loops: CDR1 MNHEY, CDR2 SMNVEV (reference sequence). This CDR3 is 14 amino acids long. Trimming took off 0 bases at V and 1 base at J, with 6 bases between the two ends.

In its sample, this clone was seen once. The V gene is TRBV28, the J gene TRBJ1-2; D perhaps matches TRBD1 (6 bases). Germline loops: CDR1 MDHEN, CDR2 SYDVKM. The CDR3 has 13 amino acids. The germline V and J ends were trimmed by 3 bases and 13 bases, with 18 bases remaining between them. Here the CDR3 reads CASSFSRGTSGTF. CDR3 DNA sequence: TGTGCCAGCAGTTTTAGCCGAGGGACATCAGGCACCTTC.

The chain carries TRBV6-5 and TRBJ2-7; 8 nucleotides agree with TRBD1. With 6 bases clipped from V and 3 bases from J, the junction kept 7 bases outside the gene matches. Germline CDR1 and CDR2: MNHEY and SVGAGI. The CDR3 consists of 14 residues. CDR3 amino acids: CASRWTGSVYEQYF. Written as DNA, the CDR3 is TGTGCCAGCAGATGGACAGGGAGCGTCTACGAGCAGTACTTC.

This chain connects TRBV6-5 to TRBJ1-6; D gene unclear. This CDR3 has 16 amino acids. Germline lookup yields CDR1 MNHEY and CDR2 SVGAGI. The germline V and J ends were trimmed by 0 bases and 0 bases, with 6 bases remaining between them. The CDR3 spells CASSYSASSYNSPLHF. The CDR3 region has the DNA TGTGCCAGCAGTTACTCCGCGAGCTCCTATAATTCACCCCTCCACTTT.

CDR3 loop: CASSQEGKAGGPDTQYF. In DNA, the CDR3 is TGCGCCAGCAGCCAAGAAGGAAAGGCGGGGGGGCCAGATACGCAGTATTTT. This rearrangement joins TRBV4-1 to TRBJ2-3, with TRBD2 matching over 9 bases. J gave up 4 bases and V 0 bases, and 8 bases lay outside the gene matches. Per the germline V gene, CDR1 is MGHRA and CDR2 is YSYEKL. This CDR3 is 17 amino acids long.

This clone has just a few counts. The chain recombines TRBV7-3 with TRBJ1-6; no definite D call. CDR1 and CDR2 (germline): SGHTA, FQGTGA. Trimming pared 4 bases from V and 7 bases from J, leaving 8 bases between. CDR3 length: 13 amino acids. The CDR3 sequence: CASSSAGNSPLHF. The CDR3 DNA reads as TGTGCCAGCAGCTCAGCGGGGAATTCACCCCTCCACTTT.

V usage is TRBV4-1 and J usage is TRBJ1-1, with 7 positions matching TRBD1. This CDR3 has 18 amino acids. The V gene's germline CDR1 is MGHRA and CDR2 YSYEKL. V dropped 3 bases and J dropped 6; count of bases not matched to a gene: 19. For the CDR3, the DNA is TGCGCCAGCAGCCACCCCGGGACAGATCCGAGCTTTATCGCTGAAGCTTTCTTT. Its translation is CASSHPGTDPSFIAEAFF.

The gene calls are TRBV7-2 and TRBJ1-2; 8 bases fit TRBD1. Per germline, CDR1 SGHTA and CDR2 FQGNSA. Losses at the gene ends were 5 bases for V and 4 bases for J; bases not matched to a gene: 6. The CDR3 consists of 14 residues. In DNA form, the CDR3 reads TGTGCCAGCAGCCCTGACAGGGGCCCCTATGGCTACACCTTC. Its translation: CASSPDRGPYGYTF.

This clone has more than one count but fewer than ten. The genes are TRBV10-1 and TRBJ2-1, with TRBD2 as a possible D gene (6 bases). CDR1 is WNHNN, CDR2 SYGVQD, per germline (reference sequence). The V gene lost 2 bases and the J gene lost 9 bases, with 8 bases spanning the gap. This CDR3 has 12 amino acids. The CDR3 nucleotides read TGCGCCAGCAGTGAGGTGGGGGGTGAGCAGTTCTTC. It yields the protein CASSEVGGEQFF.

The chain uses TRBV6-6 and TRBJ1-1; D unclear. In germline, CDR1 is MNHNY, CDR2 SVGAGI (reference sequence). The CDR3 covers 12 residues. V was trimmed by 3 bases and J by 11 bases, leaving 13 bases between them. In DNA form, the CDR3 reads TGTGCCAGCAGTTATTCTTCGGAGGCGGCTTTCTTT. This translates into CASSYSSEAAFF.